These 26 T cell receptor beta chains originate from one sample sequenced in a study of vaccination effects on CD4 cells after COVID-19. Antigen-specific CD4+ T cell clonotypes were called by their expansion after viral peptide-pool culture in ViraFEST. CD4+ T cell isolation took place after 10 days of culture. Every participant took two doses of the BNT162b2 or mRNA-1273 vaccine. No antigen is known for these receptors. Only in-frame clones appear in the TCRdb table, and some are missing; sequencing was by immunoSEQ multiplex PCR. The repertoire consists of 15,000 to 20,000 clones, with roughly three quarters occurring once and the leading ten covering approximately 19%. Sequences were derived from CD4+ T cells from PBMCs cultured with HCoV-NL63 spike peptides, sampled after COVID-19 vaccination. The receptors were sampled from a human donor who received a COVID-19 vaccine.

The genes are TRBV18 and TRBJ1-5; the D is unclear. Germline V gene lookup returns CDR1 KGHSH and CDR2 LQKENI. The length of the CDR3 is 14 residues. With 3 bases removed from V and 1 base from J, the gap between germline ends came to 7 bases. As DNA, the CDR3 is TGTGCCAGCTCACCCGCAGTAAGCAATCAGCCCCAGCATTTT. It specifies CASSPAVSNQPQHF.

CDR3 in DNA: TGCGCCAGCAGCCAAGAAGCGGGGGGGCTCACAGATACGCAGTATTTT. It is translated as CASSQEAGGLTDTQYF. The rearrangement links TRBV4-1 to TRBJ2-3, with 10 bases lining up with TRBD2. The CDR3 sequence is 16 residues long. Germline V gene sequence: CDR1 MGHRA, CDR2 YSYEKL. Germline trimming cut 0 bases from V and 2 bases from J; bases unmatched to any gene: 2.

The DNA of the CDR3 is TGTGCCAGCAGGCTAAGGGTCACAGATACGCAGTATTTT. Translating it yields CASRLRVTDTQYF. The chain carries TRBV2 and TRBJ2-3; D is unresolved. CDR3 length: 13 residues. V gave up 6 bases and J gave up 2 bases, with 9 bases separating them. Germline CDR1 and CDR2: SNHLY and FYNNEI. Combining the CDR3 with reference TRBV2 and TRBJ2-3 gives the whole variable domain EPEVTQTPSHQVTQMGQEVILRCVPISNHLYFYWYRQILGQKVEFLVSFYNNEISEKSEIFDDQFSVERPDGSNFTLKIRSTKLEDSAMYFCASRLRVTDTQYFGPGTRLTVL.

V is TRBV9 and J is TRBJ2-7; D unresolved. The V and J ends lost 1 base and 2 bases respectively, with 16 bases between them. CDR3 length: 16 residues. CDR1 and CDR2 from the germline V gene are SGDLS and YYNGEE. CDR3 residues: CASSVTDFLWTYEQYF. The CDR3 coding sequence is TGTGCCAGCAGCGTAACCGACTTCCTCTGGACCTACGAGCAGTACTTC.

V is TRBV7-2 and J is TRBJ2-3; TRBD1 or TRBD2 may be the D gene (5 bases each). From germline, CDR1 is SGHTA and CDR2 FQGNSA. V lost 0 bases, J lost 5 bases, and 9 bases lay in between. The CDR3 contains 14 residues. The CDR3 loop is CASSLAQRGDTQYF. CDR3 bases: TGTGCCAGCAGCTTAGCACAGAGGGGAGATACGCAGTATTTT.

The rearrangement joins TRBV5-1 to TRBJ2-7; maybe TRBD1 (5 bases). Per germline, CDR1 SGHRS and CDR2 YFSETQ. CDR3 length equals 13 residues. The V and J ends lost 0 bases and 5 bases respectively, with 9 bases between them. The CDR3 loop is CASSLGQTDEQYF. In nucleotides, the CDR3 is TGCGCCAGCAGCTTGGGACAGACCGACGAGCAGTACTTC.

This chain connects TRBV3-1 (or the pseudogene TRBV3-2) to TRBJ2-1, with no clear D. V was trimmed by 0 bases and J by 8 bases, leaving 11 bases between them. CDR1 LGHDT and CDR2 YNNKEL come from the germline V gene (reference sequence). This CDR3 comprises 14 residues. CDR3: CASSQDPAVDEQFF. In nucleotides, the CDR3 is TGTGCCAGCAGCCAAGACCCAGCCGTCGATGAGCAGTTCTTC.

The rearrangement joins TRBV6-1 to TRBJ2-3; D is unclear. V lost 1 base to trimming and J lost 5 bases, with 1 base between them. Germline values: CDR1 MNHNS, CDR2 SASEGT. CDR3 length: 11 residues. CDR3 sequence (DNA): TGTGCCAGCAGTGAAGGAGATACGCAGTATTTT. Its protein is CASSEGDTQYF.

This clone was observed a handful of times. V is TRBV7-8 and J is TRBJ2-5; 11 bases are a match to TRBD1. Germline lookup yields CDR1 SGHVS and CDR2 FQNEAQ. With V trimmed by 5 bases and J by 3 bases, 5 bases remained unmatched. The CDR3 contains 15 residues. CDR3 in DNA: TGTGCCAGCAGCCGGGACAGGGGGGCAGAAGAGACCCAGTACTTC. It codes for CASSRDRGAEETQYF.

The chain combines TRBV7-3 with TRBJ2-2, with 10 positions matching TRBD1. The CDR3 has 17 amino acids. Germline CDR1 is SGHTA and CDR2 is FQGTGA. J lost 3 bases, V lost 0 bases, and 4 bases had no gene match. DNA of the CDR3: TGTGCCAGCAGCTTAACGCCGGACAGGGGGTACACCGGGGAGCTGTTTTTT. It yields the protein CASSLTPDRGYTGELFF.

On this clone itself: Compared with germline, one end of the junction differs, possibly owing to a read error. The chain joins TRBV6-5 to TRBJ1-1; D is unresolved. This CDR3 is 13 amino acids long. Per germline, CDR1 MNHEY and CDR2 SVGAGI. The CDR3 region has the DNA TGTGCCAGCAGTGACTCACTGAACACTGAAGCTTTCTTT. Residues: CASSDSLNTEAFF.

The chain joins TRBV7-9 to TRBJ1-3; D not resolved. The germline V gene encodes CDR1 SEHNR and CDR2 FQNEAQ (reference sequence). V gave up 3 bases and J gave up 0 bases, with 6 bases separating them. The CDR3 spans 14 residues. The CDR3 DNA reads as TGTGCCAGCAGCTTTGCCCTCTCTGGAAACACCATATATTTT. Translated: CASSFALSGNTIYF.

The chain employs TRBV10-3 and TRBJ1-1, with D hard to call. Looked up from germline, CDR1 is ENHRY and CDR2 is SYGVKD. The ends were cut back, 3 bases at V and 4 bases at J, with 9 bases in the middle. This CDR3 contains 13 residues. The CDR3 reads CAISDFVRTEAFF. In DNA, the CDR3 is TGTGCCATCAGTGATTTCGTCCGCACTGAAGCTTTCTTT.

This clone was recorded only once. This sequence joins TRBV6-5 and TRBJ1-2; tentative D call: TRBD1 (6 bases). The CDR3 spans 13 residues. Trimming stripped 4 bases from V and 4 bases from J, with 10 bases between. Germline V gives CDR1 MNHEY, CDR2 SVGAGI. CDR3 bases: TGTGCCAGCAGTTTGGACAGCTCCTATGGCTACACCTTC. Its translation: CASSLDSSYGYTF.

The chain has TRBV5-1 and TRBJ2-5; 8 nucleotides match TRBD1. CDR3 length: 16 amino acids. Germline assignment: CDR1 SGHRS and CDR2 YFSETQ. V was pared by 3 bases and J by 2 bases, with 9 bases of the junction left unmatched. The CDR3 loop reads CASSSLTGGRQETQYF. For the CDR3, the DNA is TGCGCCAGCAGCTCCCTTACAGGGGGGCGGCAAGAGACCCAGTACTTC.

This chain links TRBV15 with TRBJ1-2; D may be TRBD1 (5 bases). Between the trimmed V and J ends, which lost 1 base and 1 base, there was a span of 13 bases. In germline, CDR1 is LNHNV, CDR2 YYDKDF (reference sequence). The CDR3 consists of 16 residues. CDR3 residues: CATSRGDGGSNYGYTF. In nucleotides, the CDR3 is TGTGCCACCAGCAGAGGAGACGGGGGGAGTAACTATGGCTACACCTTC.

The rearrangement links TRBV29-1 to TRBJ2-5; 10 bases match TRBD1. The CDR3 is made up of 13 amino acids. With V trimmed by 6 bases and J by 10 bases, 11 bases remained unmatched. CDR1 is SQVTM and CDR2 is ANQGSEA in the germline V gene. CDR3 sequence reads: CSVYTGTGAIQYF. In DNA, the CDR3 is TGCAGCGTCTACACCGGGACAGGGGCGATCCAGTACTTC.

The gene calls are TRBV6-2 or TRBV6-3 and TRBJ2-1; 8 bases are a match to TRBD2. The trim removed 4 bases at V and 2 bases at J, leaving 4 bases unmatched. Germline V gene data show CDR1 as MNHEY and CDR2 as SVGEGT. The CDR3 has 15 residues. CDR3 sequence: CASSLAGWTYNEQFF. CDR3 DNA: TGTGCCAGCAGTTTAGCGGGGTGGACCTACAATGAGCAGTTCTTC.

This clone showed up just once. V and J are TRBV19 and TRBJ1-6, with 7 bases fitting TRBD1. J lost 7 bases, V lost 4 bases, and 7 bases had no gene match. The CDR3 extends over 15 amino acids. Germline CDR1 and CDR2: LNHDA and SQIVND (reference sequence). In DNA form, the CDR3 reads TGTGCCAGTAGTACTCTCGGGACAGCCAATTCACCCCTCCACTTT. Translating it yields CASSTLGTANSPLHF.

V gene TRBV11-2 combines with J gene TRBJ2-1; the match to TRBD2 covers 11 bases. V shed 5 bases and J 7 bases; nucleotides not matched to a gene: 13. Per the germline V gene, CDR1 is SGHAT and CDR2 is FQNNGV. This CDR3 has 17 amino acids. The CDR3 sequence is CASSLLIAGGPGNEQFF. CDR3 bases: TGTGCCAGCAGCCTACTAATAGCGGGAGGGCCGGGGAATGAGCAGTTCTTC.

The chain carries TRBV18 and TRBJ2-5; 7 positions agree with TRBD2. Trimming took 3 bases from V and 5 from J; bases not matched to a gene: 15. The CDR3 sequence is 17 residues long. Germline lookup yields CDR1 KGHSH and CDR2 LQKENI. The CDR3 sequence: CASSPLNIREEGETQYF. The CDR3 DNA sequence: TGTGCCAGCTCACCCCTTAACATCCGGGAGGAGGGTGAGACCCAGTACTTC.

The CDR3, as DNA: TGTGCCAGCAGCTACGGGGGGGCGGGAGAGACCCAGTACTTC. This translates into CASSYGGAGETQYF. The V and J genes are TRBV11-2 and TRBJ2-5, with 8 bases fitting TRBD2. The V gene's germline CDR1 is SGHAT and CDR2 FQNNGV. Losses at the gene ends were 4 bases for V and 4 bases for J; bases not matched to a gene: 5. CDR3 size: 14 residues.

This clone was seen a handful of times. The chain has TRBV5-4 and TRBJ1-6, with 11 positions matching TRBD1. V lost 0 bases and J lost 8; bases outside the gene matches: 1. The CDR3 contains 15 residues. In germline, CDR1 is SGHNT, CDR2 YYREEE (reference sequence). DNA of the CDR3: TGTGCCAGCAGCTTGGAGGGACAGGGGGATTCACCCCTCCACTTT. Its translation: CASSLEGQGDSPLHF.

The chain combines TRBV12-5 with TRBJ2-5; D unresolved. The CDR3 is 13 residues long. Trimming shortened V by 0 bases and J by 9 bases, and 11 bases separated the two germline ends. Germline V gene sequence: CDR1 LGHNT, CDR2 FRNRAP. CDR3 DNA: TGTGCTAGTGGTTTGGTAGTTGCGGATTCCCAGTACTTC. It translates to CASGLVVADSQYF. The entire variable domain, with the rest obtained from reference TRBV12-5 and TRBJ2-5, is as follows: DARVTQTPRHKVTEMGQEVTMRCQPILGHNTVFWYRQTMMQGLELLAYFRNRAPLDDSGMPKDRFSAEMPDATLATLKIQPSEPRDSAVYFCASGLVVADSQYFGPGTRLLVL.

Comments on this clone: Its ends do not fully match the called genes, so a read error is possible. The chain links TRBV5-1 to TRBJ2-4, with TRBD1 matching 7 bases. The CDR3 contains 12 residues. CDR1 is SGHRS and CDR2 is YFSETQ in the germline V gene. DNA for the CDR3: TGCGCCAGCAGCTTGGAGGGTGGGGACAGATCGTTC. Encoded protein: CASSLEGGDRSF.

The chain combines TRBV19 with TRBJ1-1; TRBD1 might be the D (5 bases). V lost 3 bases and J 10 bases, leaving 15 bases between the germline ends. CDR1 and CDR2 (germline): LNHDA, SQIVND (reference sequence). There are 13 residues in the CDR3. CDR3: CASSIKQDSAAFF. The CDR3 DNA reads TGTGCCAGTAGTATTAAACAGGATTCAGCAGCTTTCTTT.